Below, 6 T cell receptor beta chains from the same sample are listed, as sequenced in a study of CD8+ T cells in alopecia areata (dated by TCRdb to 2016 to 2018). The time point label, read with the paper, signifies: roughly 24 weeks on oral tofacitinib. What this sample's treatment or condition label stands for: oral pan-JAK inhibitor, 5-10 mg twice daily. Preparation of the library involved the immunoSEQ multiplex PCR assay. RNA was extracted from all samples and reverse transcribed into cDNA as template for TCR sequencing. Sourced from immuneACCESS, this table was stored by TCRdb with only in-frame sequences that have V and J called. A share of the clones is absent; for the studies checked, an unresolved V gene accounts for under half, and the remainder has no known explanation. The sample profile shows 100,000 to 120,000 clones; 56% of them were found once. About 3.4% of the sample goes to the ten largest clones.

Sequences were derived from CD4+ T cells sorted from blood, sampled at week 24, from a patient treated with tofacitinib. Receptors were obtained from a human donor with alopecia areata.

CDR3: CASSLAVEGGTYNEQFF. The CDR3 DNA reads as TGCGCCAGCAGCCTGGCCGTGGAGGGGGGCACCTACAATGAGCAGTTCTTC. The chain links TRBV4-1 to TRBJ2-1, with D tentatively TRBD1 or TRBD2 (6 bases each). Germline CDR1 reads MGHRA; CDR2 reads YSYEKL. This CDR3 is built from 17 residues. V lost 4 bases and J lost 2, with 18 bases in between.

The chain employs TRBV10-1 and TRBJ2-3; D tentatively reads TRBD1 or TRBD2 (5 bases each). Per the germline V gene, CDR1 is WNHNN and CDR2 is SYGVQD (reference sequence). Trimming pared 10 bases from V and 1 base from J, leaving 12 bases between. There are 13 residues in the CDR3. This CDR3 is CATPRGRTDTQYF. The CDR3 nucleotides are TGCGCCACGCCCCGGGGCCGCACAGATACGCAGTATTTT.

The chain links TRBV5-4 to TRBJ2-3, with 7 nucleotides matching TRBD2. Germline V gene lookup returns CDR1 SGHNT and CDR2 YYREEE (reference sequence). The V segment lost 3 bases and the J segment 2 bases; nucleotides outside the gene matches: 3. The CDR3 is 14 residues long. The chain's CDR3 is CASSSGGTTDTQYF. In nucleotides, the CDR3 is TGTGCCAGCAGCTCCGGGGGGACCACAGATACGCAGTATTTT. The full variable domain, with the rest looked up from reference TRBV5-4 and TRBJ2-3, is ETGVTQSPTHLIKTRGQQVTLRCSSQSGHNTVSWYQQALGQGPQFIFQYYREEENGRGNFPPRFSGLQFPNYSSELNVNALELDDSALYLCASSSGGTTDTQYFGPGTRLTVL.

This chain connects TRBV7-9 to TRBJ1-2; possibly TRBD1 for D (5 bases). Per the germline V gene, CDR1 is SEHNR and CDR2 is FQNEAQ (reference sequence). This CDR3 region has 13 residues. The germline V and J ends were trimmed by 6 bases and 3 bases, with 11 bases remaining between them. CDR3 amino acids: CASRRDGHYGYTF. As DNA, the CDR3 is TGTGCCAGCAGACGGGACGGACACTATGGCTACACCTTC.

J is TRBJ1-6 and V is TRBV5-4; D ambiguous. Trimming took 2 bases from V and 14 from J, leaving 17 bases between them. Germline CDR1 and CDR2: SGHNT and YYREEE (reference sequence). The CDR3 is 14 residues long. Here the CDR3 reads CASSFYGQDVSLHF. The CDR3 bases are TGTGCCAGCAGCTTTTACGGCCAGGACGTTTCCCTCCACTTT.

Here the CDR3 DNA reads TGTGCCAGCTCACCGGACAGGTCTTCTTCGAGCTCCTATAATTCACCCCTCCACTTT. This sequence encodes CASSPDRSSSSSYNSPLHF. The rearrangement links TRBV18 to TRBJ1-6; 7 bases map to TRBD1. From germline, CDR1 is KGHSH and CDR2 LQKENI. The CDR3 runs 19 residues. Trimming took 3 bases from V and 0 from J; bases not matched to a gene: 11.